Shown below are 30 T cell receptor beta chains from a single sample sequenced in a study of T cell clonotyping in hematopoietic cell transplantation. The method was immunoSEQ multiplex PCR; TCRdb's version includes in-frame clones alone and lacks a portion of them. The repertoire holds approximately 3,000 clones, 91% seen once, with approximately 8.8% in the top ten. Here the sequenced sample was PBMCs, taken at the time of graft-versus-host disease after allogeneic stem cell transplant. Receptors were obtained from a male patient in his sixties who had an allogeneic stem cell transplant from a related donor, so the T cells may come from the graft donor. Some clones in this sample may be carry-over from other donors' samples.

J is TRBJ1-1 and V is TRBV7-2; TRBD1 aligns across 7 bases. V lost 1 base to trimming and J lost 5 bases; unmatched junction nucleotides: 4. This CDR3 is built from 14 residues. CDR1 SGHTA and CDR2 FQGNSA come from the germline V gene. As DNA, the CDR3 is TGTGCCAGCAGCTTAGGAGACAGGGATACTGAAGCTTTCTTT. This gives the protein CASSLGDRDTEAFF.

The chain employs TRBV14 and TRBJ1-2; 7 bases are shared with TRBD1. Germline V gene sequence: CDR1 SGHDN, CDR2 FVKESK. The CDR3 runs 14 residues. V was pared by 4 bases and J by 4 bases, with 6 bases of the junction left unmatched. The CDR3 region is CASSPSSGGYGYTF. CDR3 nucleotides: TGTGCCAGCAGCCCGTCCTCAGGGGGCTATGGCTACACCTTC.

This clone was counted a single time. The V gene is TRBV28, the J gene TRBJ1-5; D is possibly TRBD1 (5 bases). Germline V gives CDR1 MDHEN, CDR2 SYDVKM. The CDR3 covers 15 residues. V lost 7 bases, J lost 3 bases, and 16 bases lay in between. The chain's CDR3 is CASNENDSPNQPQHF. DNA for the CDR3: TGTGCCAGCAACGAGAACGACAGCCCCAATCAGCCCCAGCATTTT.

This clone occurred once. The chain has TRBV7-2 and TRBJ1-1, with D possibly being TRBD1 (5 bases). The CDR3 loop spans 13 amino acids. Germline loops: CDR1 SGHTA, CDR2 FQGNSA. With 5 bases removed from V and 2 bases from J, the gap between germline ends came to 9 bases. CDR3 sequence reads: CASSTDSNTEAFF. CDR3 bases: TGTGCCAGCAGCACCGACAGCAACACTGAAGCTTTCTTT. Variable domain in full (rest from reference TRBV7-2 and TRBJ1-1): GAGVSQSPSNKVTEKGKDVELRCDPISGHTALYWYRQSLGQGLEFLIYFQGNSAPDKSGLPSDRFSAERTGGSVSTLTIQRTQQEDSAVYLCASSTDSNTEAFFGQGTRLTVV.

The rearrangement links TRBV5-1 to TRBJ2-7; 8 nucleotides line up with TRBD2. CDR3 size: 16 residues. The V segment lost 0 bases and the J segment 5 bases; nucleotides outside the gene matches: 10. CDR1 and CDR2 from the germline V gene are SGHRS and YFSETQ. The CDR3 DNA is TGCGCCAGCAGCTTGGGGGGCGGACTAGCTTCCCACGAGCAGTACTTC. It yields the protein CASSLGGGLASHEQYF. Drawing the rest from reference TRBV5-1 and TRBJ2-7, the complete variable domain is KAGVTQTPRYLIKTRGQQVTLSCSPISGHRSVSWYQQTPGQGLQFLFEYFSETQRNKGNFPGRFSGRQFSNSRSEMNVSTLELGDSALYLCASSLGGGLASHEQYFGPGTRLTVT.

The chain employs TRBV7-9 and TRBJ2-3, with D perhaps TRBD2 (7 bases). V shed 5 bases and J shed 2 bases, with 17 bases lying between them. The CDR3 is 16 amino acids. Per the germline V gene, CDR1 is SEHNR and CDR2 is FQNEAQ (reference sequence). Here the CDR3 DNA reads TGTGCCAGCAGCCCTCGGGGGGCAGGCGCCACAGATACGCAGTATTTT. This codes for CASSPRGAGATDTQYF.

The chain recombines TRBV6-5 with TRBJ2-6; D remains unclear. Trimming cost V 0 bases and J 2 bases, with 5 bases left between them. This CDR3 comprises 15 residues. Germline CDR1 is MNHEY and CDR2 is SVGAGI. The CDR3: CASSYSQAGANVLTF. CDR3 nucleotides: TGTGCCAGCAGTTACTCGCAGGCTGGGGCCAACGTCCTGACTTTC.

The chain joins TRBV6-4 to TRBJ2-7, with 9 bases lining up with TRBD1. V was pared by 0 bases and J by 3 bases, with 27 bases of the junction left unmatched. The CDR3 has 23 amino acids. CDR1 and CDR2 from the germline V gene are MRHNA and SNTAGT. The CDR3 bases are TGTGCCAGCAGTGACTCTCGGTGTTCCACGTCCCGGGACAGGGATTCTGGCCACTACGAGCAGTACTTC. It specifies CASSDSRCSTSRDRDSGHYEQYF.

The chain carries TRBV30 and TRBJ1-3; D may be TRBD1 (5 bases). CDR3 size: 12 residues. Germline values: CDR1 GTSNPN, CDR2 SVGIG (reference sequence). CDR3 amino acids: CGTRGSGNTIYF. The CDR3 DNA is TGTGGTACAAGGGGCTCTGGAAACACCATATATTTT. Looking up the rest from reference TRBV30 and TRBJ1-3 gives the full variable domain: SQTIHQWPATLVQPVGSPLSLECTVEGTSNPNLYWYRQAAGRGLQLLFYSVGIGQISSEVPQNLSASRPQDRQFILSSKKLLLSDSGFYLCGTRGSGNTIYFGEGSWLTVV.

The CDR3 reads CASSLDGGGRADTQYF. The CDR3 DNA reads TGTGCCAGCAGCTTAGACGGCGGGGGGAGGGCAGATACGCAGTATTTT. The chain is built from TRBV11-3 and TRBJ2-3; TRBD2 agrees at 8 bases. Germline CDR1 is SGHNT and CDR2 is YENEEA. There are 16 residues in the CDR3. The ends lost 0 bases at V and 4 bases at J; junction bases unmatched: 6.

The rearrangement uses TRBV30 and TRBJ1-2; D gene uncertain. CDR3 length equals 11 residues. CDR1 and CDR2 from the germline V gene are GTSNPN and SVGIG (reference sequence). The V and J ends lost 2 bases and 7 bases respectively, with 8 bases between them. CDR3 coding DNA: TGTGCCTGGAGTATCAGAGCTGGCTACACCTTC. Protein sequence: CAWSIRAGYTF.

This clone was seen a single time. The rearrangement joins TRBV7-2 to TRBJ1-5, with D uncertain. The germline V gene encodes CDR1 SGHTA and CDR2 FQGNSA. Deletions cut 1 base from V and 3 bases from J, with 10 bases between. The CDR3 is 15 residues long. This CDR3 is CASSLDGLINQPQHF. Here the CDR3 DNA reads TGTGCCAGCAGCTTAGATGGACTGATCAATCAGCCCCAGCATTTT.

The chain couples TRBV11-1 to TRBJ1-1; 8 positions match TRBD1. V was clipped by 5 bases and J by 6 bases; unmatched bases: 5. Germline assignment: CDR1 SGHAT and CDR2 FQDESV (reference sequence). The CDR3 extends over 13 amino acids. CDR3 residues: CASSITGGAEAFF. The DNA for the CDR3 is TGTGCCAGCAGCATTACAGGGGGAGCTGAAGCTTTCTTT.

V gene TRBV4-2 combines with J gene TRBJ1-6; D ambiguous. V was shortened by 2 bases and J by 0 bases, with 14 bases between the two germline ends. This CDR3 has 18 residues. Per germline, CDR1 LGHNA and CDR2 YNFKEQ. The DNA of the CDR3 is TGTGCCAGCAGCCAAAGGAGGCTTCCCTCCTCCTATAATTCACCCCTCCACTTT. This sequence encodes CASSQRRLPSSYNSPLHF.

This chain joins TRBV7-2 and TRBJ1-2, with D tentatively TRBD1 (6 bases). V lost 0 bases, J lost 8 bases, and 10 bases lay in between. Germline V CDR1 and CDR2: SGHTA, FQGNSA. This CDR3 spans 13 amino acids. CDR3 DNA: TGTGCCAGCAGCTTAGCGGCAGGGGACGGCTACACCTTC. Translated, it gives CASSLAAGDGYTF.

The chain is built from TRBV7-3 and TRBJ2-3, with 14 nucleotides matching TRBD2. The CDR3 has 19 residues. The V gene's germline CDR1 is SGHTA and CDR2 FQGTGA. Unmatched junction bases numbered 12, after V lost 4 bases and J lost 3 bases. The CDR3 loop reads CASSSSGLAGAWGTDTQYF. The CDR3 bases are TGTGCCAGCAGCTCATCGGGACTAGCGGGGGCGTGGGGGACAGATACGCAGTATTTT. Full variable domain (outside the CDR3, taken from reference TRBV7-3 and TRBJ2-3): GAGVSQTPSNKVTEKGKYVELRCDPISGHTALYWYRQSLGQGPEFLIYFQGTGAADDSGLPNDRFFAVRPEGSVSTLKIQRTERGDSAVYLCASSSSGLAGAWGTDTQYFGPGTRLTVL.

The CDR3 DNA sequence: TGCGCCAGCAGCCACGCAGACAGGGAAGGAGAAGCTTTCTTT. Translated: CASSHADREGEAFF. The chain couples TRBV4-3 to TRBJ1-1; 7 nucleotides align to TRBD1. After removal of 3 bases from V and 8 bases from J, the junction contained 9 bases not matched to a gene. The germline gives CDR1 LGHNA, CDR2 YSLEER. The length of the CDR3 is 14 residues.

The V and J genes are TRBV7-6 and TRBJ2-6; D gene ambiguous. The V gene lost 5 bases and the J gene lost 5 bases, with 19 bases spanning the gap. This CDR3 is built from 17 residues. The germline V gene has CDR1 SGHVS and CDR2 FNYEAQ. The CDR3 nucleotides are TGTGCCAGCAGCGGTGAGGCCTCACAAAGTCGGGCCAACGTCCTGACTTTC. It yields the protein CASSGEASQSRANVLTF.

The V gene is TRBV7-6, the J gene TRBJ1-1; TRBD1 might be the D (5 bases). The length of the CDR3 is 13 residues. V was pared by 5 bases and J by 5 bases, with 12 bases between. Germline V gene lookup returns CDR1 SGHVS and CDR2 FNYEAQ. The CDR3 is CASSPGGGTEAFF. The DNA of the CDR3 is TGTGCCAGCAGCCCGGGGGGGGGAACTGAAGCTTTCTTT.

The sample holds one count of this clone. This rearrangement joins TRBV7-7 to TRBJ1-5; maybe TRBD1 (5 bases). The CDR3 has 15 amino acids. The germline gives CDR1 SSHAT, CDR2 FNYEAQ (reference sequence). V gave up 1 base and J gave up 3 bases, with 10 bases separating them. CDR3 nucleotides: TGTGCCAGCAGCTTAGTGGGGGGTGACAATCAGCCCCAGCATTTT. This gives the protein CASSLVGGDNQPQHF.

This chain connects TRBV6-5 to TRBJ2-2, with D perhaps matching TRBD1 (6 bases). The germline V gene has CDR1 MNHEY and CDR2 SVGAGI. V was clipped by 6 bases and J by 4 bases, with 12 bases between them. CDR3 length: 14 amino acids. CDR3 in amino acids: CASSQGQLTGELFF. The CDR3 DNA reads TGTGCCAGCAGCCAGGGACAACTCACCGGGGAGCTGTTTTTT.

In DNA form, the CDR3 reads TGCGCCAGCAGCCCGGGACAGGCAAGCTCCTACGAGCAGTACTTC. Translated: CASSPGQASSYEQYF. The chain is built from TRBV4-1 and TRBJ2-7, with 8 bases lining up with TRBD1. The CDR3 is made up of 15 amino acids. With 4 bases clipped from V and 0 bases from J, the junction kept 5 bases outside the gene matches. Germline V gene sequence: CDR1 MGHRA, CDR2 YSYEKL.

Comment on this clone: The same CDR3 is also encoded by other DNA sequences in this sample. This chain links TRBV10-3 with TRBJ1-2; D may be TRBD1 (5 bases). The CDR3 is made up of 14 amino acids. V dropped 0 bases and J dropped 3 bases, with 8 bases sitting between them. The germline CDR1 and CDR2 sequences are ENHRY and SYGVKD. This chain's CDR3 is CAISESGEHYGYTF. CDR3 coding DNA: TGTGCCATCAGTGAGTCAGGGGAACACTATGGCTACACCTTC.

The chain carries TRBV19 and TRBJ1-2, with 7 positions matching TRBD1. CDR3 length: 16 residues. The germline gives CDR1 LNHDA, CDR2 SQIVND (reference sequence). The ends lost 6 bases at V and 6 bases at J; junction bases unmatched: 16. In nucleotides, the CDR3 is TGTGCCAGTAGCACTCGGGAGAGACCGGGACAGAATGGCTACACCTTC. The encoded protein is CASSTRERPGQNGYTF.

In DNA, the CDR3 is TGCGCCAGCAACCTCCTAGGGCTAGCGGGGGGGCAGGGAGATACGCAGTATTTT. This translates into CASNLLGLAGGQGDTQYF. J is TRBJ2-3 and V is TRBV5-1, with 12 bases that match TRBD2. The CDR3 totals 18 residues. The ends lost 6 bases at V and 5 bases at J; junction bases unmatched: 16. Germline lookup yields CDR1 SGHRS and CDR2 YFSETQ.

The V gene is TRBV15, the J gene TRBJ2-2, with 7 bases matching TRBD2. Germline lookup yields CDR1 LNHNV and CDR2 YYDKDF (reference sequence). Trimming cost V 1 base and J 9 bases; bases outside gene matches: 2. The CDR3 totals 13 residues. CDR3 sequence: CATSRVAGRELFF. The CDR3 nucleotides are TGTGCCACCAGCAGAGTAGCGGGCCGGGAGCTGTTTTTT.

The V gene is TRBV5-4, the J gene TRBJ1-3, with D possibly matching TRBD1 (6 bases). V lost 0 bases and J lost 0, with 7 bases in between. This CDR3 spans 15 amino acids. Looked up from germline, CDR1 is SGHNT and CDR2 is YYREEE (reference sequence). CDR3 nucleotides: TGTGCCAGCAGCTTGGGGACAGCCTCTGGAAACACCATATATTTT. Its protein is CASSLGTASGNTIYF.

The gene calls are TRBV6-1 and TRBJ1-4; D gene ambiguous. The CDR3 spans 12 residues. Germline CDR1 reads MNHNS; CDR2 reads SASEGT. Trimming shortened V by 1 base and J by 7 bases, and 4 bases separated the two germline ends. Here the CDR3 reads CASSEVGEKLFF. The CDR3 DNA follows: TGTGCCAGCAGTGAAGTGGGTGAAAAACTGTTTTTT.

This clone came up once. This chain connects TRBV28 to TRBJ2-5, with TRBD2 matching 9 bases. The CDR3 runs 14 residues. The V and J ends lost 7 bases and 3 bases, in that order; junction bases with no gene match: 6. Germline V gene data show CDR1 as MDHEN and CDR2 as SYDVKM. In DNA form, the CDR3 reads TGTGCCAGCACCCCTGGCGGGGGGGAAGAGACCCAGTACTTC. This encodes CASTPGGGEETQYF.

This rearrangement joins TRBV6-1 to TRBJ1-5; the D is unclear. The V end was cut by 2 bases, the J end by 9 bases, with 5 bases between. Germline V lookup: CDR1 MNHNS, CDR2 SASEGT. The CDR3 covers 11 residues. CDR3 sequence reads: CASSEKGPQHF. The CDR3 DNA reads as TGTGCCAGCAGTGAAAAGGGGCCCCAGCATTTT.